This T cell receptor (beta chain) came from a study of cytomegalovirus exposure and HLA in healthy donors. Looked up from germline, CDR1 is SGDLS and CDR2 is YYNGEE. This CDR3 is 15 amino acids long. The V end lost 0 bases, the J end lost 2 bases, and 11 bases lay between the germline ends. PCR primers comprised 60 Vbeta and 13 Jbeta primers. The data were produced by immunoSEQ multiplex PCR, yet TCRdb's version contains in-frame clones alone and is incomplete. The sample gives 150,000 to 200,000 clones, around four fifths of which show up once; 1.5% to 2% is in the top ten. Study-level findings and limits: The authors assumed roughly uniform sequencing depth across donors for presence/absence analyses. Versus the approximately 700-donor mean, an Asian-associated ancestry cluster reportedly showed fewer N-insertions in a later analysis.

As regards this clone: Its antigen is not identified.

This receptor was identified in a woman aged 18-29 years in good health and CMV-seronegative. The genes are TRBV9 and TRBJ1-2, with a possible D match to TRBD1 (6 bases). Sequences were obtained from PBMCs. The CDR3 DNA sequence: TGTGCCAGCAGCGTAGCCGCAGGGACAAACTATGGCTACACCTTC. Protein product: CASSVAAGTNYGYTF.